What follows are 21 T cell receptor beta chains derived from one specimen sequenced in a study of T cell responses to AZD1222 COVID-19 vaccine. Some clones are missing from TCRdb's copy, which holds only in-frame ones; the method was immunoSEQ multiplex PCR. In the table there are approximately 170,000 clones, about 90% of which are singletons. The sample in question was peripheral blood, obtained 28 days after the second AZD1222 dose. These receptors all come from an adult who received the AZD1222 COVID-19 vaccine.

The genes are TRBV12-3 or TRBV12-4 and TRBJ1-2; no reliable D call. Trimming cost V 6 bases and J 8 bases, with 10 bases left between them. CDR3 length equals 11 residues. For the CDR3, the DNA is TGTGCCAGCAGGGACCGTTCGGGCTACACCTTC. Its protein is CASRDRSGYTF.

V gene TRBV12-3 or TRBV12-4 combines with J gene TRBJ1-2, with 8 bases aligning to TRBD1. The CDR3 has 13 amino acids. The trim removed 6 bases at V and 2 bases at J, leaving 2 bases unmatched. CDR3 sequence (DNA): TGTGCCAGCAGCAGGACAGGGAACTATGGCTACACCTTC. Amino acids: CASSRTGNYGYTF.

This clone showed up just once. The chain recombines TRBV27 with TRBJ1-5; 7 nucleotides agree with TRBD1. J was trimmed by 1 base and V by 4 bases; bases with no gene match: 4. Germline loops: CDR1 MNHEY, CDR2 SMNVEV (reference sequence). This CDR3 comprises 15 residues. The CDR3 region has the DNA TGTGCCAGCAGTTCACGGACAGGAAGCAATCAGCCCCAGCATTTT. It encodes CASSSRTGSNQPQHF.

The chain employs TRBV6-2 or TRBV6-3 and TRBJ2-7; 11 bases agree with TRBD2. J lost 3 bases, V lost 5 bases, and 6 bases had no gene match. The CDR3 has 15 residues. Germline V gene sequence: CDR1 MNHEY, CDR2 SVGEGT. The DNA for the CDR3 is TGTGCCAGCAGTACCGCTAGCGGGGGGAACTACGAGCAGTACTTC. It translates to CASSTASGGNYEQYF.

V is TRBV28 and J is TRBJ1-2; 8 bases agree with TRBD1. The ends lost 5 bases at V and 5 bases at J; junction bases unmatched: 13. The CDR3 runs 16 residues. Looked up from germline, CDR1 is MDHEN and CDR2 is SYDVKM. This CDR3 reads CASSMTGVVGGYGYTF. CDR3 DNA sequence: TGTGCCAGCAGTATGACAGGGGTGGTGGGCGGTTATGGCTACACCTTC.

The chain uses TRBV19 and TRBJ2-1; D possibly corresponds to TRBD2 (6 bases). The CDR3 sequence is 14 residues long. Deletions cut 6 bases from V and 6 bases from J, with 15 bases between. Germline assignment: CDR1 LNHDA and CDR2 SQIVND (reference sequence). CDR3 protein: CASRLNTSPNEQFF. The CDR3, as DNA: TGTGCCAGTAGATTAAATACTAGCCCCAATGAGCAGTTCTTC.

The chain couples TRBV30 to TRBJ1-4; D unresolved. The germline V and J ends were trimmed by 7 bases and 4 bases, with 13 bases remaining between them. The CDR3 is 13 residues long. Germline-derived CDR1 and CDR2 are GTSNPN and SVGIG (reference sequence). In DNA, the CDR3 is TGTGCCTCCTTCGGGCAGAATAATGAAAAACTGTTTTTT. Its protein is CASFGQNNEKLFF.

The chain links TRBV6-5 to TRBJ1-5; D perhaps matches TRBD1 (6 bases). The germline V gene has CDR1 MNHEY and CDR2 SVGAGI. The CDR3 consists of 15 residues. The V and J ends lost 4 bases and 1 base respectively, with 11 bases between them. The CDR3 DNA reads as TGTGCCAGCAGTTCAGGAGGGGGAAGCAATCAGCCCCAGCATTTT. Translation: CASSSGGGSNQPQHF.

Only a few counts were recorded for this clone. This chain uses TRBV28 with TRBJ1-1; a weak D match, TRBD1 (5 bases). There are 16 residues in the CDR3. Trimming cost V 5 bases and J 7 bases, with 23 bases left between them. Germline V CDR1 and CDR2: MDHEN, SYDVKM. The CDR3 reads CASSTPNGTPLNEAFF. DNA for the CDR3: TGTGCCAGCAGTACCCCTAACGGGACTCCACTCAATGAAGCTTTCTTT.

V usage is TRBV19 and J usage is TRBJ1-1; D is uncertain. The CDR3 length is 12 residues. Trimming removed 6 bases at V and 3 bases at J, with 8 bases between. Germline V gives CDR1 LNHDA, CDR2 SQIVND (reference sequence). The chain's CDR3 is CASRSIHTEAFF. CDR3 coding DNA: TGTGCCAGTAGGTCGATTCACACTGAAGCTTTCTTT.

A single count supports this clone. The chain has TRBV11-2 and TRBJ1-1, with 8 bases that match TRBD1. The germline gives CDR1 SGHAT, CDR2 FQNNGV. The V segment lost 5 bases and the J segment 2 bases; nucleotides outside the gene matches: 4. The CDR3 length is 14 residues. The CDR3 here is CASSRGQANTEAFF. The CDR3 nucleotides read TGTGCCAGCAGCCGGGGACAGGCTAACACTGAAGCTTTCTTT.

V gene TRBV7-8 combines with J gene TRBJ1-4; no clear D gene. Germline assignment: CDR1 SGHVS and CDR2 FQNEAQ. The V and J ends lost 2 bases and 5 bases respectively, with 12 bases between them. The CDR3 is made up of 15 amino acids. The CDR3 nucleotides read TGTGCCAGCAGCTTAAATGAGGGAAGGAATGAAAAACTGTTTTTT. Translating gives CASSLNEGRNEKLFF.

This clone was counted a single time. The chain is built from TRBV7-3 and TRBJ2-7; D is perhaps TRBD1 (5 bases). Germline values: CDR1 SGHTA, CDR2 FQGTGA. Trimming left V 1 base short and J 5 bases short, with 9 bases between. There are 13 residues in the CDR3. CDR3 sequence reads: CASSLSKGNEQYF. The CDR3 nucleotides are TGTGCCAGCAGCTTAAGTAAGGGGAACGAGCAGTACTTC. Full variable domain (remainder filled in from reference TRBV7-3 and TRBJ2-7): GAGVSQTPSNKVTEKGKYVELRCDPISGHTALYWYRQSLGQGPEFLIYFQGTGAADDSGLPNDRFFAVRPEGSVSTLKIQRTERGDSAVYLCASSLSKGNEQYFGPGTRLTVT.

In this sample, this clone turned up once. Other DNA sequences within the sample encode an identical CDR3. This chain connects TRBV6-1 to TRBJ2-5; the match to TRBD2 covers 8 bases. CDR3 size: 14 residues. Trimming took 2 bases from V and 1 from J; bases not matched to a gene: 0. Germline-derived CDR1 and CDR2 are MNHNS and SASEGT. The CDR3 sequence: CASSESGGQETQYF. CDR3 DNA: TGTGCCAGCAGTGAAAGCGGGGGCCAAGAGACCCAGTACTTC.

The sample holds a few counts of this clone. The chain has TRBV27 and TRBJ2-2, with 8 bases fitting TRBD2. This CDR3 spans 15 amino acids. With V trimmed by 6 bases and J by 4 bases, 7 bases remained unmatched. The V gene's germline CDR1 is MNHEY and CDR2 SMNVEV (reference sequence). The CDR3 loop is CASSPRRGGTGELFF. CDR3 nucleotides: TGTGCCAGCAGCCCGCGCCGGGGGGGCACCGGGGAGCTGTTTTTT.

The chain carries TRBV5-1 and TRBJ2-1; unclear D gene. The CDR3 sequence is 16 residues long. The germline V and J ends were trimmed by 1 base and 0 bases, with 11 bases remaining between them. Germline V gene lookup returns CDR1 SGHRS and CDR2 YFSETQ. DNA of the CDR3: TGCGCCAGCAGCTTGCATGGTGAGAGCTCCTACAATGAGCAGTTCTTC. The encoded protein is CASSLHGESSYNEQFF.

The genes are TRBV21-1 and TRBJ2-2. TRBV21-1 is marked as a pseudogene. The CDR3 is 18 residues long. This chain's CDR3 is CASIILGRGSSNTGELFF. As DNA, the CDR3 is TGTGCCAGCATCATTTTGGGCCGGGGCAGCTCGAACACCGGGGAGCTGTTTTTT.

The chain links TRBV10-3 to TRBJ1-4; D unclear. The V gene's germline CDR1 is ENHRY and CDR2 SYGVKD. The CDR3 spans 14 residues. V lost 3 bases, J lost 0 bases, and 5 bases lay in between. The CDR3 reads CAISEGATNEKLFF. The CDR3 nucleotides are TGTGCCATCAGTGAAGGCGCAACTAATGAAAAACTGTTTTTT.

This clone came up a few times. The chain employs TRBV7-9 and TRBJ1-6; 8 bases map to TRBD1. The ends lost 5 bases at V and 3 bases at J; junction bases unmatched: 9. Per the germline V gene, CDR1 is SEHNR and CDR2 is FQNEAQ (reference sequence). The CDR3 has 17 residues. The CDR3 reads CASSQITGTGYNSPLHF. The CDR3 DNA is TGTGCCAGCAGCCAAATTACCGGGACAGGCTATAATTCACCCCTCCACTTT.

This rearrangement joins TRBV3-1 (or the pseudogene TRBV3-2) to TRBJ1-1; D not resolved. CDR3 length: 12 residues. V was shortened by 5 bases and J by 7 bases, with 11 bases between the two germline ends. Germline V gives CDR1 LGHDT, CDR2 YNNKEL (reference sequence). The CDR3 sequence: CASSRELGEAFF. In nucleotides, the CDR3 is TGTGCCAGCAGCAGGGAATTGGGTGAAGCTTTCTTT.

This clone was seen once. Other nucleotide sequences in the sample specify the same CDR3. V usage is TRBV9 and J usage is TRBJ1-5; 11 bases are a match to TRBD1. J was trimmed by 4 bases and V by 0 bases; bases with no gene match: 0. CDR1 SGDLS and CDR2 YYNGEE come from the germline V gene. The CDR3 consists of 15 residues. In DNA form, the CDR3 reads TGTGCCAGCAGCGTAGGGGACAGGGGGAATCAGCCCCAGCATTTT. Its translation is CASSVGDRGNQPQHF.